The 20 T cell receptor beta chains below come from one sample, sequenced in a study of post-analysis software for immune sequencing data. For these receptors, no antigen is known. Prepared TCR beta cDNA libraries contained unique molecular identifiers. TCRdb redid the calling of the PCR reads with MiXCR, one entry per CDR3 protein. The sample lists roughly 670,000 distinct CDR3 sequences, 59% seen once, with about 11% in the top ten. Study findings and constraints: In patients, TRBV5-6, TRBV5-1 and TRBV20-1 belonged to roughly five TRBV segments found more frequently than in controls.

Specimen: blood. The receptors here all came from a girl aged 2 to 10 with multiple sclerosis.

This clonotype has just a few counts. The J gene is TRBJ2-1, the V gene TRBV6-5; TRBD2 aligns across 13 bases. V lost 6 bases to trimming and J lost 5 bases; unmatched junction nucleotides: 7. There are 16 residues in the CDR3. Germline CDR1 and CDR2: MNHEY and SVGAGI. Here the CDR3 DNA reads TGTGCCAGCAGCATACTAGCGGGGGGGTCTAACAATGAGCAGTTCTTC. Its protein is CASSILAGGSNNEQFF.

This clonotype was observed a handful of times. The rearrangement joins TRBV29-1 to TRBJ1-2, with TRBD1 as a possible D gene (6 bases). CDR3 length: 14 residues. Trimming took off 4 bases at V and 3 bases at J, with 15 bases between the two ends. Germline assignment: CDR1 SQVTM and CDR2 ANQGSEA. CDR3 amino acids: CSVAVQGLDYGYTF. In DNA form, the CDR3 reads TGCAGCGTTGCTGTACAGGGTTTGGACTATGGCTACACCTTC.

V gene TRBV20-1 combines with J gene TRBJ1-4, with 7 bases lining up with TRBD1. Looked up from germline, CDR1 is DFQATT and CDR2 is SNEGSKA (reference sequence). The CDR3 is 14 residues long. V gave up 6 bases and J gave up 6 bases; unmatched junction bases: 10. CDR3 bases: TGCAGTGCCAGACCGGGACAGTCCCATGAAAAACTGTTTTTT. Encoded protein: CSARPGQSHEKLFF.

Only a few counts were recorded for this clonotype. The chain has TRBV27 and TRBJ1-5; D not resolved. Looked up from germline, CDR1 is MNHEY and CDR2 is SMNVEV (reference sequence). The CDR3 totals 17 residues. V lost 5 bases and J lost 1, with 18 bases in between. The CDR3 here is CASSPWTSWESNQPQHF. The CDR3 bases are TGTGCCAGCAGTCCCTGGACCTCTTGGGAAAGCAATCAGCCCCAGCATTTT.

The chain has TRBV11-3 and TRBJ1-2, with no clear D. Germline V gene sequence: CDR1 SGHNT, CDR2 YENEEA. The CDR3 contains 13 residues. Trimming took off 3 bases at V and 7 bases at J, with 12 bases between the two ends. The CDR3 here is CASSFRNSPGYTF. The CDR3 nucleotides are TGTGCCAGCAGCTTTAGGAACAGCCCTGGCTACACCTTC.

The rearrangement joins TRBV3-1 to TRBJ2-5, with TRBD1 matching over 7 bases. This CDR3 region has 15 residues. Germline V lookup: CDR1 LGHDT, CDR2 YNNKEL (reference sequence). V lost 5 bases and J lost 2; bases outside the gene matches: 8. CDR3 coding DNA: TGTGCCAGCAGCGTGGGACAGAACGATCAAGAGACCCAGTACTTC. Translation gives CASSVGQNDQETQYF.

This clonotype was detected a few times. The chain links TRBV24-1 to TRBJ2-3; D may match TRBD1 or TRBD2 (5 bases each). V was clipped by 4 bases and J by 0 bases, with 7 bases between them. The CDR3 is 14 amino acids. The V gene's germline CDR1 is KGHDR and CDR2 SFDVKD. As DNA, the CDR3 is TGTGCCACCAGTGACTGGGACAGCACAGATACGCAGTATTTT. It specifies CATSDWDSTDTQYF.

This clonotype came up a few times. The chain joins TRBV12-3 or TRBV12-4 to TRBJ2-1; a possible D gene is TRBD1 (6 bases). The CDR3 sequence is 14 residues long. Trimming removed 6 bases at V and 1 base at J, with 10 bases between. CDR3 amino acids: CASRGAGSYNEQFF. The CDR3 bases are TGTGCCAGCAGGGGGGCCGGATCCTACAATGAGCAGTTCTTC.

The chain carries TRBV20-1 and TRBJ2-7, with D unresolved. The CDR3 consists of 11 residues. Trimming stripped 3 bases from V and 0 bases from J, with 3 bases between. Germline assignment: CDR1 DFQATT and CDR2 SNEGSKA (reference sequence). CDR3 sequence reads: CSARTSYEQYF. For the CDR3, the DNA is TGCAGTGCTAGGACCTCCTACGAGCAGTACTTC.

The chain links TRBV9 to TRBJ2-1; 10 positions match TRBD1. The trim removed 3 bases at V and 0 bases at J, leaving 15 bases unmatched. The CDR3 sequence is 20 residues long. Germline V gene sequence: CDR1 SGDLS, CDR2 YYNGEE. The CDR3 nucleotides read TGTGCCAGCAGCGCCCGAACCGGGACAGGGGATTCCAACTCCTACAATGAGCAGTTCTTC. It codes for CASSARTGTGDSNSYNEQFF.

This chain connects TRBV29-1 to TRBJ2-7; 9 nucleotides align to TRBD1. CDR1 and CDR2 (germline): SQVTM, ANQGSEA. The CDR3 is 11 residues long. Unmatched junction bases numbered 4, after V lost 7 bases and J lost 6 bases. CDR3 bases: TGCAGCGGGGGGACAGGGTTCGAGCAGTACTTC. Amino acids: CSGGTGFEQYF.

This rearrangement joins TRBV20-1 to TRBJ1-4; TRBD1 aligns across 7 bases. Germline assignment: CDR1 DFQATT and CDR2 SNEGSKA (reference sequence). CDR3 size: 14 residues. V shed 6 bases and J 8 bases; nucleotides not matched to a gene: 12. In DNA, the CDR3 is TGCAGTGCGACTAGGACAGGTCGAGAGGAAAAACTGTTTTTT. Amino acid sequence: CSATRTGREEKLFF.

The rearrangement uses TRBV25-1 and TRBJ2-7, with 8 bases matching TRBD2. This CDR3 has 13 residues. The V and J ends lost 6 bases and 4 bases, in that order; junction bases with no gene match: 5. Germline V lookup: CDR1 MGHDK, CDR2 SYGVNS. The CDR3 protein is CASRSTSVYEQYF. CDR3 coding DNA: TGTGCCAGCAGGTCGACTAGCGTGTACGAGCAGTACTTC.

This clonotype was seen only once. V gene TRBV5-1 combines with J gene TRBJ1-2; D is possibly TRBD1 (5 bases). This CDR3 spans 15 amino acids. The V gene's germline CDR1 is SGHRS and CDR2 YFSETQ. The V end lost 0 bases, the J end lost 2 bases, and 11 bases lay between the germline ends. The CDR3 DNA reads TGCGCCAGCAGCTTGGATCCGGGGACGAACTATGGCTACACCTTC. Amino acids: CASSLDPGTNYGYTF.

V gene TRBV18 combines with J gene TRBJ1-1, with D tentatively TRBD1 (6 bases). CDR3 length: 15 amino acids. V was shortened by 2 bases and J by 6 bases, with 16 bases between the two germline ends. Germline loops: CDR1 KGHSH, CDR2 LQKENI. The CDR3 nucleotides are TGTGCCAGCTCACCAGGGGAGGGGGTAATCGCTGAAGCTTTCTTT. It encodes CASSPGEGVIAEAFF.

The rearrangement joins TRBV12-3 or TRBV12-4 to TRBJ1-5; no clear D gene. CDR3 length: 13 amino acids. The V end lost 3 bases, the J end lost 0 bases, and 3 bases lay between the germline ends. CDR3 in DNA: TGTGCCAGCAGTTTTGGTAGCAATCAGCCCCAGCATTTT. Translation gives CASSFGSNQPQHF.

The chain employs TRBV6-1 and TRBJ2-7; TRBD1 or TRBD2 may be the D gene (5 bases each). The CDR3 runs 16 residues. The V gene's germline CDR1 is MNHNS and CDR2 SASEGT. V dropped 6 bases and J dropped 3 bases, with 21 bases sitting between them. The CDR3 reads CASRAIPGPRVYEQYF. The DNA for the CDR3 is TGTGCCAGCAGGGCAATTCCGGGACCGAGAGTCTACGAGCAGTACTTC.

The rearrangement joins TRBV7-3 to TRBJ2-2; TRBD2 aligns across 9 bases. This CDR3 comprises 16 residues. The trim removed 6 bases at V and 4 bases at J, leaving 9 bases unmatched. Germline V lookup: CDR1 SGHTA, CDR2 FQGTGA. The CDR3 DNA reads TGTGCCAGCAGGGCTCTAGCGGGATTAGGCACCGGGGAGCTGTTTTTT. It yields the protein CASRALAGLGTGELFF.

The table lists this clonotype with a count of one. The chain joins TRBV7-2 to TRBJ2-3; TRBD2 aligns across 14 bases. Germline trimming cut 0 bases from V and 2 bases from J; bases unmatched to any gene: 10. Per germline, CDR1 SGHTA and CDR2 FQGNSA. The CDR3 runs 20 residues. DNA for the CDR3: TGTGCCAGCAGCTTAGCAGCGGGGACTAGCGGGGGAGCCATCACAGATACGCAGTATTTT. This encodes CASSLAAGTSGGAITDTQYF.

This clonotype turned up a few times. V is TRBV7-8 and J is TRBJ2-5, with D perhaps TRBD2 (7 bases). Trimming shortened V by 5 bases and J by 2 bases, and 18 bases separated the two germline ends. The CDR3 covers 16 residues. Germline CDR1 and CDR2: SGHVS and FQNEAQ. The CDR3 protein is CASSRERGGVQETQYF. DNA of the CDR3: TGTGCCAGCAGCCGCGAGAGGGGGGGGGTTCAAGAGACCCAGTACTTC.